A single T cell receptor (beta chain) is shown here with its context. CDR1 and CDR2 from the germline V gene are DFQATT and SNEGSKA (reference sequence). The CDR3 runs to 14 residues. The V gene lost 6 bases and the J gene lost 6 bases, with 21 bases spanning the gap. With a J-beta primer mix and a sample-barcoded 5' primer, a second PCR ran 7 to 11 cycles. MiXCR, run by TCRdb on the 5' RACE reads, gives a single entry per CDR3 protein. The table includes 1.4 million to 1.5 million distinct CDR3 sequences, approximately 40% detected once. This sample was included in a study of blood T cells in healthy people across ages.

The TCR was taken from a woman younger than 35 in good health. The rearrangement joins TRBV20-1 to TRBJ2-7; D is possibly TRBD1 or TRBD2 (5 bases each). Sequencing was done on a sample of blood. The DNA for the CDR3 is TGCAGTGCAACTCCCGGGACGGTACAATGCGAGCAGTACTTC. Its protein is CSATPGTVQCEQYF.